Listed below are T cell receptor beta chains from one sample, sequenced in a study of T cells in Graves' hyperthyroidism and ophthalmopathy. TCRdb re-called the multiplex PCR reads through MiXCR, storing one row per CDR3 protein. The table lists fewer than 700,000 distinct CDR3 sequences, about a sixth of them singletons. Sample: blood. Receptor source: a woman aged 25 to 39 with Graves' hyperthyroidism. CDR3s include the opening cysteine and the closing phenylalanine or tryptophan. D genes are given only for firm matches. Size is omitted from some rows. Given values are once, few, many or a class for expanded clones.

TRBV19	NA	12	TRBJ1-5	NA	TGTGCCAGTCCCCTTGGGGATCAGCCCCAGCATTTT	CASPLGDQPQHF
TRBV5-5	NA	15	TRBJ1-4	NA	TGTGCCAGCAGCTTGGGTCAAGGGCGGAATGCCAAACTGTTTTTT	CASSLGQGRNAKLFF
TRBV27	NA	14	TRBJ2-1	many	TGTGCCAGCAGTTTAAGTCGGTGGAGGGATGAGCAGTTCTTC	CASSLSRWRDEQFF
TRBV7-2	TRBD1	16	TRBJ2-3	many	TGTGCCAGCAGCTTAGTAAGGACAGGGTACACAGATACGCAGTATTTT	CASSLVRTGYTDTQYF
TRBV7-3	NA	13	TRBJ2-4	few	TGTGCCAGCAGCGACCAATTGGAAAACATTCAGTACTTC	CASSDQLENIQYF
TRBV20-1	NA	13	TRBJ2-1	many	TGCAGTGCAAAAGGGACTCCCTACAATGAGCAGTTCTTC	CSAKGTPYNEQFF
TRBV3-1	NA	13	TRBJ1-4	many	TGTGCCAGCAGCGGAGGTTTTAATGAAAAACTGTTTTTT	CASSGGFNEKLFF
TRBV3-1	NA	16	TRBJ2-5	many	TGTGCCAGCAGCCAAGTTTGGAATCCGGGTCTCAGGACCCAGTACTTC	CASSQVWNPGLRTQYF
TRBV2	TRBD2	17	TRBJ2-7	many	TGTGCCAGCAGTGACCCCTTTTACGGGAGGAATACCCACGAGCAGTACTTC	CASSDPFYGRNTHEQYF
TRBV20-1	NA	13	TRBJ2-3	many	TGCAGTGCTAGAGGGAATCTAGTGGCGACGCAGTATTTT	CSARGNLVATQYF
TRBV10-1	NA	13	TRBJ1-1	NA	TGCGCCAGCAGTGGCGGGACTTACACTGAAGCTTTCTTT	CASSGGTYTEAFF
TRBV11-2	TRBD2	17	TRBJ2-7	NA	TGTGCCAGCAGTCGAGTAAGGGTAGCGGGAGGACCATACGAGCAGTACTTC	CASSRVRVAGGPYEQYF
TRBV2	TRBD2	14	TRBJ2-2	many	TGTGCCAGCTTAATACAAGCGGGGACCGGGGAGCTGTTTTTT	CASLIQAGTGELFF
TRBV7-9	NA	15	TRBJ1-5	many	TGTGCCAGCAGCTTAGTATCAGGTAGCAATCAGCCCCAGCATTTT	CASSLVSGSNQPQHF